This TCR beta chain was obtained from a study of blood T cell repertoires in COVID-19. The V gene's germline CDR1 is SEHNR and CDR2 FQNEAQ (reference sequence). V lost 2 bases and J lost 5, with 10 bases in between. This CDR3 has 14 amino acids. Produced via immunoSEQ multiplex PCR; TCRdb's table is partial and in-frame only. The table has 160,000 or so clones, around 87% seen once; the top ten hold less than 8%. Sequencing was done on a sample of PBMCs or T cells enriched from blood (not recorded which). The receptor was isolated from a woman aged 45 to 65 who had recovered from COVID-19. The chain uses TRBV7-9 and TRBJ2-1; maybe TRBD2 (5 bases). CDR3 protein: CASSLTGLNNEQFF. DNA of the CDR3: TGTGCCAGCAGCTTAACCGGACTCAACAATGAGCAGTTCTTC.